Below are 2 T cell receptor beta chains sequenced from a single sample in a study of shared clonotypes between healthy human individuals. The data were produced by immunoSEQ multiplex PCR, yet TCRdb's version contains in-frame clones alone and is incomplete. The data show approximately 640,000 clones, about 78% seen once. Input material: memory CD4+ T cells sorted from blood. Noted subset: CD45RA-negative fraction. The receptors here all came from a woman in her twenties or thirties in good health.

The chain recombines TRBV11-1 with TRBJ2-7; 9 bases fit TRBD1. In germline, CDR1 is SGHAT, CDR2 FQDESV (reference sequence). The V segment lost 5 bases and the J segment 6 bases; nucleotides outside the gene matches: 8. The CDR3 is made up of 14 amino acids. Here the CDR3 DNA reads TGTGCCAGCAGCGCCCGGGACAGGGTTCGCGAGCAGTACTTC. Translated, it gives CASSARDRVREQYF.

The chain couples TRBV28 to TRBJ2-1, with 12 bases matching TRBD2. From germline, CDR1 is MDHEN and CDR2 SYDVKM. V shed 5 bases and J 6 bases; nucleotides not matched to a gene: 8. This CDR3 is built from 16 residues. The DNA of the CDR3 is TGTGCCAGCAGTCATCTCGGGACTAGCGGGCTCAATGAGCAGTTCTTC. It specifies CASSHLGTSGLNEQFF.